This is a list of T cell receptor beta chains from one sample in a study of blood T cell repertoires in COVID-19. Using immunoSEQ multiplex PCR, the repertoire was profiled, and TCRdb retains in-frame clones only, with some absent. The sample holds 400,000 to 500,000 clones, about 88% seen once. Sequenced material: PBMCs or T cells enriched from blood (not recorded which). These receptors originate from a woman aged 18-29 years who had been exposed to COVID-19. Both conserved end residues are part of each CDR3. D genes are given only for firm matches. Size values are once, few and many counts, or a class for expanded clones, and some rows have none.

abundance	v_gene	j_gene	len	d_gene	CDR3nt	CDR3aa
few	TRBV7-2	TRBJ2-7	15	TRBD1	TGTGCCAGCAGCTTAGCCCCGGGACAGGGCTACGAGCAGTACTTC	CASSLAPGQGYEQYF
NA	TRBV24-1	TRBJ2-3	15	TRBD1	TGTGCCACCAGTGAGGGAACAGGGGGCACAGATACGCAGTATTTT	CATSEGTGGTDTQYF
NA	TRBV18	TRBJ1-1	13	NA	TGTGCCAGCTCACCTAGAATGGACACTGAAGCTTTCTTT	CASSPRMDTEAFF
NA	TRBV19	TRBJ2-5	14	TRBD1	TGTGCCAGTAGTTGGGGACAGACCTATGAGACCCAGTACTTC	CASSWGQTYETQYF
NA	TRBV5-8	TRBJ1-5	16	NA	TGTGCCAGCAGCTTGTCGTGGGCCTATAGCAATCAGCCCCAGCATTTT	CASSLSWAYSNQPQHF
NA	TRBV15	TRBJ2-1	15	TRBD1	TGTGCCACCAGCAGAGATCCACAGGGGAGCAATGAGCAGTTCTTC	CATSRDPQGSNEQFF
NA	TRBV18	TRBJ2-1	14	NA	TGTGCCAGCTCATCCTCCAGGGCTAGCAATGAGCAGTTCTTC	CASSSSRASNEQFF
NA	TRBV5-4	TRBJ2-7	16	TRBD2	TGTGCCAGCAGCTTGCTGGGTACTAGCGGGGGGTACGAGCAGTACTTC	CASSLLGTSGGYEQYF
NA	TRBV2	TRBJ2-7	15	TRBD1	TGTGCCAGCAGTGAATCCGGGACAGGTGTGTACGAGCAGTACTTC	CASSESGTGVYEQYF
few	TRBV28	TRBJ1-1	14	TRBD1	TGTGCCAGCAGTTCGACAGGGGGGAACTTTGAAGCTTTCTTT	CASSSTGGNFEAFF